The clone carrying this T cell receptor beta chain was detected a few times. Its antigen remains unidentified. These data are taken from a study of regulatory T cells in long-lasting Graves disease. The study's findings and limits: Those with persistent Graves' had less TCR diversity than newly diagnosed patients. The work looked only at peripheral blood and did not look at thyroid tissue.

Sample time point: newly diagnosed GD, antithyroid drugs for less than 3 months. PBMC RNA was the source of the TCR library. Researchers made TCR beta libraries by using iRepertoire HTBI primers and running Arm-PCR on CDR3 regions. Study processing details: Spanning all samples, the identified segments comprised around 64 TRBV and approximately 13 TRBJ. One entry per CDR3 protein, called by TCRdb with MiXCR from the multiplex PCR reads. The authors' filters were not applied to this entry. The sample lists roughly 420,000 distinct CDR3 sequences, around a sixth occurring once. From germline, CDR1 is LNHDA and CDR2 SQIVND (reference sequence). V lost 4 bases to trimming and J lost 3 bases, with 15 bases between them. The CDR3 loop spans 15 amino acids.

The receptor's source is a female donor with Graves disease. The rearrangement joins TRBV19 to TRBJ1-2; D is unclear. The sample consisted of peripheral blood mononuclear cells (PBMCs), taken at new diagnosis, from a patient treated with antithyroid drugs. CDR3 protein: CASSRSGGRDYGYTF. CDR3 nucleotide sequence: TGTGCCAGTAGTAGGTCTGGTGGTCGGGACTATGGCTACACCTTC.